The 8 T cell receptor beta chains listed next were all sequenced from one sample in a study of blood T cell repertoires in COVID-19. Profiled with immunoSEQ multiplex PCR; TCRdb holds only in-frame clones, not every one. The sample contains some 17,000 clones, 77% of which appear only once. The sequencing input was peripheral blood. These TCRs come from a man aged 70-80 years with COVID-19, enrolled during active disease.

This chain joins TRBV5-1 and TRBJ1-1; a weak D match, TRBD1 (5 bases). Germline V lookup: CDR1 SGHRS, CDR2 YFSETQ. The CDR3 has 14 residues. V lost 4 bases to trimming and J lost 1 base, with 11 bases between them. CDR3 DNA sequence: TGCGCCAGCAGCAGGGTGGGGCAGAACACTGAAGCTTTCTTT. Encoded protein: CASSRVGQNTEAFF. The entire variable domain, with the rest obtained from reference TRBV5-1 and TRBJ1-1, is as follows: KAGVTQTPRYLIKTRGQQVTLSCSPISGHRSVSWYQQTPGQGLQFLFEYFSETQRNKGNFPGRFSGRQFSNSRSEMNVSTLELGDSALYLCASSRVGQNTEAFFGQGTRLTVV.

This chain connects TRBV19 to TRBJ2-3; TRBD2 might be the D (5 bases). The CDR3 totals 13 residues. The V end lost 5 bases, the J end lost 4 bases, and 10 bases lay between the germline ends. In germline, CDR1 is LNHDA, CDR2 SQIVND (reference sequence). The CDR3 region is CASSPLAPDTQYF. The CDR3, as DNA: TGTGCCAGTAGTCCTCTAGCCCCAGATACGCAGTATTTT.

This chain connects TRBV3-1 (or the pseudogene TRBV3-2) to TRBJ2-1, with D maybe TRBD2 (6 bases). The CDR3 loop spans 12 amino acids. Trimming pared 4 bases from V and 7 bases from J, leaving 8 bases between. From germline, CDR1 is LGHDT and CDR2 YNNKEL (reference sequence). CDR3 DNA: TGTGCCAGCAGCCGGAGCGGGAATGAGCAGTTCTTC. Protein product: CASSRSGNEQFF.

The chain couples TRBV6-5 to TRBJ1-5; D gene uncertain. The germline CDR1 and CDR2 sequences are MNHEY and SVGAGI. This CDR3 has 15 residues. The germline V and J ends were trimmed by 7 bases and 1 base, with 14 bases remaining between them. CDR3 nucleotides: TGTGCCAGCACCCACTCGGGGAGGAGCAATCAGCCCCAGCATTTT. It is translated as CASTHSGRSNQPQHF.

V is TRBV7-9 and J is TRBJ2-3; possibly TRBD2 for D (6 bases). Trimming removed 7 bases at V and 2 bases at J, with 13 bases between. Germline V lookup: CDR1 SEHNR, CDR2 FQNEAQ (reference sequence). CDR3 length: 14 amino acids. The CDR3 region is CASIRDLLTDTQYF. Here the CDR3 DNA reads TGTGCCAGCATAAGGGACTTACTCACAGATACGCAGTATTTT. Supplemented by reference TRBV7-9 and TRBJ2-3, the full variable domain reads DTGVSQNPRHKITKRGQNVTFRCDPISEHNRLYWYRQTLGQGPEFLTYFQNEAQLEKSRLLSDRFSAERPKGSFSTLEIQRTEQGDSAMYLCASIRDLLTDTQYFGPGTRLTVL.

The V gene is TRBV6-5, the J gene TRBJ1-6; D is perhaps TRBD1 (6 bases). The ends were cut back, 7 bases at V and 5 bases at J, with 12 bases in the middle. Germline values: CDR1 MNHEY, CDR2 SVGAGI. The CDR3 covers 14 residues. CDR3 protein: CASTTRQDNSPLHF. The CDR3 DNA sequence: TGTGCCAGCACGACTCGACAGGATAATTCACCCCTCCACTTT.

The chain recombines TRBV18 with TRBJ1-6; tentatively, D is TRBD1 (6 bases). V dropped 3 bases and J dropped 10 bases, with 16 bases sitting between them. CDR1 is KGHSH and CDR2 is LQKENI in the germline V gene. The CDR3 has 15 amino acids. The CDR3 reads CASSPRQVERSPLHF. The CDR3, as DNA: TGTGCCAGCTCACCCCGACAGGTAGAGCGGTCACCCCTCCACTTT.

The CDR3 sequence is CASSLGTSGFYEQYF. The CDR3 DNA follows: TGTGCCAGTAGTTTAGGGACTAGCGGGTTCTACGAGCAGTACTTC. The chain couples TRBV19 to TRBJ2-7; 12 positions match TRBD2. This CDR3 is built from 15 residues. After removal of 5 bases from V and 3 bases from J, the junction contained 5 bases not matched to a gene. Per the germline V gene, CDR1 is LNHDA and CDR2 is SQIVND (reference sequence).